The clone carrying this TCR beta chain was counted between two and nine times. Its target is unknown. The entry originates in a study of T cells in Graves' hyperthyroidism and ophthalmopathy. Study-level points and caveats: Ophthalmopathy was separated from stable hyperthyroidism by a 13 V-J model.

The germline V gene has CDR1 DFQATT and CDR2 SNEGSKA (reference sequence). CDR3 length: 16 amino acids. V dropped 2 bases and J dropped 2 bases, with 19 bases sitting between them. There were TCR beta CDR3 regions amplified from RNA transcripts. In the first-round RT-PCR of the TCR CDR3, the HTBI primer set was used. TCRdb recomputed calls from the multiplex PCR reads with MiXCR, one row per CDR3 protein. The sample holds fewer than 750,000 distinct CDR3 sequences, roughly 14% seen once. Orbital computed tomography, thyroid ultrasound, serum thyroxine and TRAb, and clinical symptoms together informed the diagnoses.

The rearrangement joins TRBV20-1 to TRBJ2-7, with D possibly TRBD2 on 6 matching bases. The sequenced material came from blood. This sequence was found in a woman aged 40 to 49 with Graves' ophthalmopathy. The CDR3 DNA reads as TGCAGTGCTAGATTCCCTAGCGTTTCCCTAGCCTACGAGCAGTACTTC. As protein: CSARFPSVSLAYEQYF.